This T cell receptor beta chain was documented in a study of CD8 T cells in Susac syndrome. Sequencing of TCR beta was performed on blood CD8+ T cells and on blood CD4+ T cells. Bulk CD8+ and CD4+ cells came from magnetic negative isolation; CD8+ TEMRA by FACS. The CDR3 has 16 amino acids. Germline-derived CDR1 and CDR2 are SEHNR and FQNEAQ (reference sequence). Reverse transcription of roughly 0.5 to 1 ug RNA used random hexamers. Multiplex PCR with immunoSEQ amplified the TCR beta CDR3 across 54 Vbeta and 13 Jbeta. TCRdb independently ran MiXCR on the immunoSEQ multiplex PCR reads; one entry per CDR3 protein. The repertoire holds about 130,000 distinct CDR3 sequences, with 90% to 95% as singletons.

The specimen was CD4+ T cells from PBMCs. V usage is TRBV7-9 and J usage is TRBJ2-6, with 7 bases fitting TRBD1. This clonotype originated in a human donor in good health. The CDR3 nucleotides read TGTGCTAGAGAAGGGACAGCCAACTCTGGGGCCAACGTCCTGACTTTC. This gives the protein CAREGTANSGANVLTF.